This TCR beta chain was retrieved from a study of sequential checkpoint blockade in melanoma (dated by TCRdb to the late 2010s). Study-wide context: Patients were randomized 1:1 to first-line nivolumab followed by ipilimumab (arm A) or ipilimumab followed by nivolumab (arm B). Both trial sequences were followed by maintenance nivolumab.

The CDR1 and CDR2 encoded by the germline V gene (reference sequence) are LNHDA and SQIVND. Trimming costs V 6 bases and J 0 bases, and their ends lie 14 bases apart. The cysteine opens and the phenylalanine closes a CDR3 of 15 amino acids. CDR3 DNA only is kept here, 45 bases in frame from base 1. The immunoSEQ Assay was used to immunosequence TCRbeta CDR3 regions from genomic DNA. Prior to high-throughput sequencing, genomic DNA was amplified by bias-controlled multiplex PCR. Under the source paper's analysis protocol: To quantify the absolute abundance of each unique TCRbeta CDR3 region, the sequences were collapsed and filtered. Clonality, defined as 1 minus Pielou's evenness, was calculated using only productive rearrangements. A previously published method was used to identify clones with significantly greater frequencies in on-treatment samples than in baseline samples. TCRdb limited this immuneACCESS table to in-frame rearrangements with V and J called. A share of clones is missing; checked studies link under half to unresolved V genes, and the rest is unexplained. D and trimming come from the DNA, and the V and J calls and clone size come from that table. Across this sample there are about 25,000 clones, with roughly 80% seen only once. The ten largest account for roughly 22% of the sample.

Per the publication, the treatment or condition label means: randomized to nivolumab then ipilimumab (arm A) or the reverse (arm B). Prior DNA-damaging chemotherapy had not been received by any trial patient. Live CD3+CD8+ cells negative for CD19 and CD56 were sorted from thawed PBMCs on a FACS Aria II flow cytometer. The samples were obtained from melanoma patients enrolled in CheckMate 064, an open-label, randomized phase II trial testing sequential checkpoint blockade. Peripheral blood mononuclear cells were obtained through leukapheresis, purified using Ficoll-Paque, and frozen in human serum containing approximately 9.3% DMSO. Purity of sorted blood CD3+CD8+ cells was verified at >98% immediately after sorting, followed by DNA extraction. Findings and caveats that apply to the study as a whole: Larger, independent patient cohorts are needed to validate the response-prediction model that combines TCR metrics and mutation burden.

As concerns this clone: The specificity of this receptor is unknown. There are no base qualities to consult, and no much larger clone falls within one base. This sample also contains other DNA sequences that code for the same CDR3.

The TCR originated in a human donor with melanoma. Rearrangement joined TRBV19 to TRBJ1-1; a tentative D match to TRBD1 spans 6 bases. Here the sequenced sample was CD8+ T cells sorted from blood (inferred from file names), taken from a patient given nivolumab and ipilimumab in sequence. CDR3 sequence: CASRAGGLMNTEAFF. The DNA is as follows: TGTGCCAGTAGGGCGGGGGGCCTGATGAACACTGAAGCTTTCTTT.